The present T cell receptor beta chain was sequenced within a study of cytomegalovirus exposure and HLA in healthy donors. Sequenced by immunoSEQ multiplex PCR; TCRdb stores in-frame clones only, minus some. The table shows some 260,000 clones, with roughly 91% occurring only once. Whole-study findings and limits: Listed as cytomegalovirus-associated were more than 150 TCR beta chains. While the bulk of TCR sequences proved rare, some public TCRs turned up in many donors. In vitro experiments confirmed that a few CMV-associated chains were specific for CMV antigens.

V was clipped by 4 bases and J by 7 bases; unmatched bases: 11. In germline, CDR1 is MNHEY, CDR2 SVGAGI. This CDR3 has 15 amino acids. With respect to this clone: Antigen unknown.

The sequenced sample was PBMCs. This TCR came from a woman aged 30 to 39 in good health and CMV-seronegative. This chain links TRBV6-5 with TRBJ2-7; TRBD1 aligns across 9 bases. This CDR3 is CASSSDPGQGREQYF. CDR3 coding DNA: TGTGCCAGCAGTTCCGACCCGGGACAGGGTAGGGAGCAGTACTTC.